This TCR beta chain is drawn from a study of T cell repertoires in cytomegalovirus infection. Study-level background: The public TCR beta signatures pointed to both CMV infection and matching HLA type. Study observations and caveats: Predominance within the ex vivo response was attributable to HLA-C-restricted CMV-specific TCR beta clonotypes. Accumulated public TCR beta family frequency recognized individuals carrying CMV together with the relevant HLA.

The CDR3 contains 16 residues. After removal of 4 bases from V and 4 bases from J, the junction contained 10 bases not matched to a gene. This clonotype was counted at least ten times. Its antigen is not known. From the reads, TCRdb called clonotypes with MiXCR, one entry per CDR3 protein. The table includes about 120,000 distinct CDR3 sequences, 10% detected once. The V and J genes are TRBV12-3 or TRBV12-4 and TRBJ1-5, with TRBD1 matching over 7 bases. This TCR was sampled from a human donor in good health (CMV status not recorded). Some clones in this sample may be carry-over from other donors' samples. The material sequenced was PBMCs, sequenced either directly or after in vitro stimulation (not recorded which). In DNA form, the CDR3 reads TGTGCCAGCAGTTCGTATACAGGGGAGCGGAATCAGCCCCAGCATTTT. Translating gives CASSSYTGERNQPQHF.